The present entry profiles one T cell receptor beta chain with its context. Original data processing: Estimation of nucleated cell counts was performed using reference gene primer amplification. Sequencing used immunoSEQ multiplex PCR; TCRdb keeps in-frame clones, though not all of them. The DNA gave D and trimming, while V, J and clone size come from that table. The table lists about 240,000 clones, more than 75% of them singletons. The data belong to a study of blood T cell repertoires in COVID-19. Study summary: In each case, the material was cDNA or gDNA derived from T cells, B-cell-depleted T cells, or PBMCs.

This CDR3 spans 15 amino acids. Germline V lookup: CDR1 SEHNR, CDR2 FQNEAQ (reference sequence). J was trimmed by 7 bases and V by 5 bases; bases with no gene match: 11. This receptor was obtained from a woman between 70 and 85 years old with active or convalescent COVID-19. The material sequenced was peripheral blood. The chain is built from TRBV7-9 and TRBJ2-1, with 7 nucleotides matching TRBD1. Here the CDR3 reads CASSPRGDRGNEQFF. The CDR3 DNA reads TGTGCCAGCAGCCCTCGAGGGGACAGAGGTAATGAGCAGTTCTTC.